These 9 T cell receptor beta chains were all obtained from the same sample, sequenced in a study of OX40 agonist ivuxolimab in advanced cancers. The repertoire was sequenced with immunoSEQ multiplex PCR; TCRdb's copy has only in-frame clones and lacks some. The profile shows roughly 18,000 clones, 72% of them singletons. The sequencing used CD4+ or CD8+ T cells sorted from blood, collected in a trial of the OX40 agonist ivuxolimab. The receptors stem from an adult with an advanced solid tumor such as melanoma, head and neck, liver or kidney cancer.

This chain uses TRBV28 with TRBJ2-2, with D possibly TRBD1 on 5 matching bases. The V gene lost 2 bases and the J gene lost 0 bases, with 13 bases spanning the gap. Germline loops: CDR1 MDHEN, CDR2 SYDVKM. The length of the CDR3 is 17 residues. This chain's CDR3 is CASSLESGPTNTGELFF. As DNA, the CDR3 is TGTGCCAGCAGTTTAGAATCAGGGCCCACGAACACCGGGGAGCTGTTTTTT. The full variable domain, its missing parts supplied by reference TRBV28 and TRBJ2-2, is DVKVTQSSRYLVKRTGEKVFLECVQDMDHENMFWYRQDPGLGLRLIYFSYDVKMKEKGDIPEGYSVSREKKERFSLILESASTNQTSMYLCASSLESGPTNTGELFFGEGSRLTVL.

This clone is large in the sample. The J gene is TRBJ2-7, the V gene TRBV11-1; TRBD1 matches 7 bases. J was trimmed by 0 bases and V by 5 bases; bases with no gene match: 7. Per germline, CDR1 SGHAT and CDR2 FQDESV (reference sequence). The CDR3 is 15 residues long. CDR3 bases: TGTGCCAGCAGCGAGGACAGGACCCACTCCTACGAGCAGTACTTC. Amino acids: CASSEDRTHSYEQYF.

The sample holds a few counts of this clone. The J gene is TRBJ2-7, the V gene TRBV11-3; D remains unclear. V shed 1 base and J shed 3 bases, with 7 bases lying between them. Germline V gives CDR1 SGHNT, CDR2 YENEEA. This CDR3 is built from 13 residues. The CDR3, as DNA: TGTGCCAGCAGCTTAGGTAGCCGCTACGAGCAGTACTTC. Its protein product is CASSLGSRYEQYF. The full variable domain, completed using reference TRBV11-3 and TRBJ2-7, is EAGVVQSPRYKIIEKKQPVAFWCNPISGHNTLYWYLQNLGQGPELLIRYENEEAVDDSQLPKDRFSAERLKGVDSTLKIQPAELGDSAVYLCASSLGSRYEQYFGPGTRLTVT.

The V and J genes are TRBV27 and TRBJ2-2, with a possible D match to TRBD1 (5 bases). The CDR3 extends over 14 amino acids. V dropped 5 bases and J dropped 3 bases, with 10 bases sitting between them. Germline CDR1 reads MNHEY; CDR2 reads SMNVEV (reference sequence). CDR3: CASSPIQDTGELFF. The CDR3 DNA is TGTGCCAGCAGTCCCATACAGGACACCGGGGAGCTGTTTTTT.

The chain couples TRBV11-2 to TRBJ2-5; TRBD1 aligns across 8 bases. This CDR3 has 15 amino acids. Germline CDR1 reads SGHAT; CDR2 reads FQNNGV. V shed 0 bases and J 1 base; nucleotides not matched to a gene: 1. CDR3 sequence (DNA): TGTGCCAGCAGCTTAGACAGGGGGCCCCAAGAGACCCAGTACTTC. It is translated as CASSLDRGPQETQYF.

This chain uses TRBV23-1 with TRBJ1-1; TRBD1 matches 10 bases. TRBV23-1 is an ORF, and what it does is uncertain. Trimming cost V 0 bases and J 3 bases; bases outside gene matches: 10. The CDR3 sequence is 18 residues long. The CDR3 sequence is CASSQSSTGQGPYTEAFF. The CDR3 region has the DNA TGCGCCAGCAGTCAATCGAGTACGGGACAGGGGCCCTACACTGAAGCTTTCTTT.

The rearrangement uses TRBV15 and TRBJ2-1; D perhaps matches TRBD1 (6 bases). The CDR3 has 12 residues. Trimming left V 3 bases short and J 15 bases short, with 15 bases between. Per germline, CDR1 LNHNV and CDR2 YYDKDF (reference sequence). This chain's CDR3 is CATSRGGGAMFF. CDR3 nucleotides: TGTGCCACCAGCAGGGGTGGGGGCGCGATGTTCTTC.

The chain links TRBV28 to TRBJ2-3; TRBD2 matches at 8 bases. Germline V lookup: CDR1 MDHEN, CDR2 SYDVKM. This CDR3 is 14 amino acids long. V shed 4 bases and J 5 bases; nucleotides not matched to a gene: 5. The CDR3 nucleotides are TGTGCCAGCAGTTCCGGGGGGGCCAGAGATACGCAGTATTTT. It codes for CASSSGGARDTQYF.

This chain links TRBV6-5 with TRBJ1-2; 7 nucleotides line up with TRBD1. CDR1 MNHEY and CDR2 SVGAGI come from the germline V gene. V trimming: 3 bases; J trimming: 4 bases; junction bases outside the gene matches: 8. The CDR3 covers 15 residues. Here the CDR3 reads CASSYIGTDLYGYTF. CDR3 DNA: TGTGCCAGCAGTTATATCGGGACAGACCTCTATGGCTACACCTTC.